These 8 T cell receptor beta chains were all obtained from the same sample, sequenced in a study of blood T cells in healthy people across ages. A second PCR, run for about 7 to 12 cycles, used a sample-barcoded 5' primer plus a J-beta primer mix. MiXCR, applied by TCRdb to the 5' RACE reads, yields one record per CDR3 protein. Here the sample spans about 1.6 million distinct CDR3 sequences, 34% being singletons. Specimen: blood. All receptors derive from a woman in her thirties in good health.

As regards this clonotype: The germline gene is not matched at one end of the junction; a read error may be the cause. The chain has TRBV20-1 and TRBJ2-7; D unresolved. From germline, CDR1 is DFQATT and CDR2 SNEGSKA (reference sequence). The CDR3 is made up of 13 amino acids. The CDR3 DNA sequence: TGCAGTGCTGGAGATCCGGGCGTCCACGAGCAGTACTTC. Encoded protein: CSAGDPGVHEQYF.

V and J are TRBV7-2 and TRBJ1-2, with 7 bases fitting TRBD1. This CDR3 spans 16 amino acids. From germline, CDR1 is SGHTA and CDR2 FQGNSA. The junction had 10 bases not matched to a gene; V was cut back by 5 bases and J by 1 base. The CDR3 region has the DNA TGTGCCAGCAGCCTTGGGGGGACAGCAATTAACTATGGCTACACCTTC. Translated, it gives CASSLGGTAINYGYTF.

In its sample, this clonotype was seen a few times. The chain combines TRBV12-5 with TRBJ2-3; 8 nucleotides align to TRBD2. CDR3 length equals 14 residues. CDR1 and CDR2 (germline): LGHNT, FRNRAP. The CDR3 nucleotides read TGTGAGGTGCGGGAGGCCAAATACACAGATACGCAGTATTTT. Residues: CEVREAKYTDTQYF.

CDR3 sequence: CASSEGRRTQYF. The DNA for the CDR3 is TGTGCCAGCAGTGAAGGGAGAAGAACGCAGTATTTT. The rearrangement joins TRBV2 to TRBJ2-3; D not certain. With 1 base removed from V and 9 bases from J, the gap between germline ends came to 8 bases. The germline gives CDR1 SNHLY, CDR2 FYNNEI. This CDR3 contains 12 residues.

The table lists this clonotype with a few counts. The CDR3 reads CASSQRGLGGNRQFF. CDR3 nucleotides: TGTGCCAGCAGCCAACGGGGACTAGGGGGAAATCGGCAGTTCTTC. The gene calls are TRBV3-1 and TRBJ2-1, with 8 bases fitting TRBD2. V shed 2 bases, J shed 12 bases, and the junction held 12 bases outside the gene matches. Per germline, CDR1 LGHDT and CDR2 YNNKEL (reference sequence). The CDR3 length is 15 residues.

To note about this clonotype: A much more abundant neighbour one base away suggests this may be a read error. The V and J genes are TRBV4-1 and TRBJ2-5; tentative D call: TRBD2 (5 bases). The CDR3 is made up of 14 amino acids. Germline CDR1 MGHRA, CDR2 YSYEKL. Trimming took 0 bases from V and 8 from J, leaving 13 bases between them. CDR3 amino acids: CASSQEEEPGTQYF. The CDR3 nucleotides read TGCGCCAGCAGCCAAGAGGAGGAACCAGGCACCCAGTACTTC.

The V and J genes are TRBV11-2 and TRBJ2-7; D is perhaps TRBD2 (6 bases). The germline V gene encodes CDR1 SGHAT and CDR2 FQNNGV. V dropped 5 bases and J dropped 0 bases, with 23 bases sitting between them. The CDR3 covers 18 residues. The CDR3 loop is CASSRPTNGRGSSYEQYF. The CDR3 nucleotides read TGTGCCAGCAGCCGCCCCACTAATGGGCGGGGAAGCTCCTACGAGCAGTACTTC.

The V and J genes are TRBV6-5 and TRBJ2-1; TRBD2 aligns across 8 bases. V lost 4 bases and J lost 5; bases outside the gene matches: 13. The CDR3 sequence is 17 residues long. Looked up from germline, CDR1 is MNHEY and CDR2 is SVGAGI. CDR3 bases: TGTGCCAGCAGTTCGAATCCCGGGACTAGAGGAGACAATGAGCAGTTCTTC. The encoded protein is CASSSNPGTRGDNEQFF.